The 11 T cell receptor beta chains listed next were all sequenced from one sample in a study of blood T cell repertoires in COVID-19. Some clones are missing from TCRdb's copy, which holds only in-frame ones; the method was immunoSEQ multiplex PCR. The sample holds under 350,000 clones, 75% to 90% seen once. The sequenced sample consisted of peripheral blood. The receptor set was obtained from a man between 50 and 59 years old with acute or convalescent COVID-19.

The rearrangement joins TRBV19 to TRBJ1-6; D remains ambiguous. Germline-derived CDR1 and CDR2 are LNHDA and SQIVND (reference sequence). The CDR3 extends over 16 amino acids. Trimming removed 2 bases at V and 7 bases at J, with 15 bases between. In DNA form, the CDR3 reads TGTGCCAGTAGTATACCCCGGAGCGCTTACAATTCACCCCTCCACTTT. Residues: CASSIPRSAYNSPLHF.

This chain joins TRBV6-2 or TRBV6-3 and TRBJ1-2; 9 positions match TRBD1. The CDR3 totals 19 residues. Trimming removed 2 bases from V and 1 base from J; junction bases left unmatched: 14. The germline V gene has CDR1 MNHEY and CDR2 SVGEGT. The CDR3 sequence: CASSYLRDRVPALNYGYTF. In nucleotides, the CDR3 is TGTGCCAGCAGTTACCTCCGGGACAGGGTTCCCGCCCTTAACTATGGCTACACCTTC.

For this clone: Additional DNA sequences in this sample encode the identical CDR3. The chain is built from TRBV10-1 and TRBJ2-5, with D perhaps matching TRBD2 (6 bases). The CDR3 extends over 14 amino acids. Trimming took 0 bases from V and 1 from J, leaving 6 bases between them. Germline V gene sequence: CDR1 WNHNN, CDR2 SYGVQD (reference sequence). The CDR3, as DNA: TGCGCCAGCAGTGAGTCGGGGGGCCAAGAGACCCAGTACTTC. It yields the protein CASSESGGQETQYF.

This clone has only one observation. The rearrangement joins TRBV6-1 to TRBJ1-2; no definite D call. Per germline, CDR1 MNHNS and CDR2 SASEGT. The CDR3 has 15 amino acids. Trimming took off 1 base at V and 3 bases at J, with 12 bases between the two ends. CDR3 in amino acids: CASSEGGWNDYGYTF. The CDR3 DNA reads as TGTGCCAGCAGTGAAGGCGGCTGGAACGACTATGGCTACACCTTC.

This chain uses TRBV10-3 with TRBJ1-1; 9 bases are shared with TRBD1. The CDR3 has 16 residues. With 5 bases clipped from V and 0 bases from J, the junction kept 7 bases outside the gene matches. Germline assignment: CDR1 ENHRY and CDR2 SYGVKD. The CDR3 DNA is TGTGCCATCAGTTACCGGGACAGGGCCATGAACACTGAAGCTTTCTTT. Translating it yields CAISYRDRAMNTEAFF.

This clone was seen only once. The CDR3 loop is CASSPGQGDTGELFF. DNA for the CDR3: TGTGCCAGCTCACCGGGACAGGGTGATACCGGGGAGCTGTTTTTT. The chain employs TRBV18 and TRBJ2-2; 9 bases line up with TRBD1. The length of the CDR3 is 15 residues. J was trimmed by 5 bases and V by 3 bases; bases with no gene match: 4. Germline values: CDR1 KGHSH, CDR2 LQKENI.

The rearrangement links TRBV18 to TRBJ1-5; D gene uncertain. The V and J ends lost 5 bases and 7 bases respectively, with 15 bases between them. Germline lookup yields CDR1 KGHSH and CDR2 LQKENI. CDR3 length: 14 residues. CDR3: CASSGGSEAQPQHF. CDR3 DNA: TGTGCCAGCTCAGGCGGGTCAGAGGCACAGCCCCAGCATTTT.

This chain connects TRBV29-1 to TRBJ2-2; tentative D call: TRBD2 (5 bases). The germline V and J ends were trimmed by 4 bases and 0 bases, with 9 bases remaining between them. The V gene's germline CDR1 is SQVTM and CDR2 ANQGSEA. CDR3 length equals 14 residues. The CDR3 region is CSVGGEPNTGELFF. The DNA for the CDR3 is TGCAGCGTTGGGGGAGAGCCGAACACCGGGGAGCTGTTTTTT.

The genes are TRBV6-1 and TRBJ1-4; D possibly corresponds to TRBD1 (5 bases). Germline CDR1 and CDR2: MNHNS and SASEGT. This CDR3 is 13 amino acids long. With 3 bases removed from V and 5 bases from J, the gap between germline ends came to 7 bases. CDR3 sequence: CASSDRVNEKLFF. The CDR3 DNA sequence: TGTGCCAGCAGTGACAGGGTGAATGAAAAACTGTTTTTT.

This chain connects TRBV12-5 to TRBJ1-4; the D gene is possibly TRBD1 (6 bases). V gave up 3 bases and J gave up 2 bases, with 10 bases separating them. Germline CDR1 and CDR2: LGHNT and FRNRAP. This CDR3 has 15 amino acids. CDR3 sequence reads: CASGLGQNTNEKLFF. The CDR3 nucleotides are TGTGCTAGTGGTTTAGGACAGAACACTAATGAAAAACTGTTTTTT.

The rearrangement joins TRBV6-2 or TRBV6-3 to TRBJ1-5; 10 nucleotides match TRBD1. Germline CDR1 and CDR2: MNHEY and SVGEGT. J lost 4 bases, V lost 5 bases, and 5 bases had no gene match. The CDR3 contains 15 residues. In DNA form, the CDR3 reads TGTGCCAGCAGTAGGGGGACAGGGGCAAATCAGCCCCAGCATTTT. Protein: CASSRGTGANQPQHF.